Below are 5 T cell receptor beta chains sequenced from a single sample in a study of blood T cell repertoires in COVID-19 (dated by TCRdb to between 2020 and 2021). The method was the immunoSEQ multiplex PCR assay. The table was pulled from immuneACCESS by TCRdb, which kept in-frame rearrangements only. Such tables lose some clones; where checked, under half of the loss comes from unresolved V genes, and the rest has no known cause. The sample data list approximately 230,000 clones, and about 89% of these were observed just once. Approximately 3.7% of the sample is held by the ten biggest clonotypes. The specimen was PBMCs or T cells enriched from blood (not recorded which). The receptors were gathered from a woman under 40 who had recovered from COVID-19.

The rearrangement uses TRBV21-1 and TRBJ2-3; TRBD2 reflects the table's D call only, with no check against the DNA. TRBV21-1 is deemed a pseudogene. This CDR3 comprises 13 residues. The CDR3 coding sequence is TGTGCCAGCAGCAAACGACGGGGTGATACGCAGTATTTT. Its protein is CASSKRRGDTQYF.

The chain joins TRBV19 to TRBJ1-1; D gene unclear. The CDR3 consists of 13 residues. V lost 7 bases to trimming and J lost 0 bases, with 9 bases between them. CDR1 and CDR2 (germline): LNHDA, SQIVND (reference sequence). The CDR3 here is CASTRGLNTEAFF. The CDR3 DNA follows: TGTGCCAGTACTCGCGGGCTGAACACTGAAGCTTTCTTT.

As to this clone: A read error is likely, as this CDR3 ends without the conserved phenylalanine or tryptophan. The limits of the CDR3 on the DNA are not certain, so only TCRdb's listed CDR3 is given. The gene calls are TRBV29-1 and TRBJ1-2. Germline-derived CDR1 and CDR2 are SQVTM and ANQGSEA. The CDR3 length is 16 residues, termini included. The CDR3 here is CSVFRETLNCPPVKYI.

The chain uses TRBV5-4 and TRBJ1-1, with TRBD1 identical over 7 bases. Trimming took 2 bases from V and 6 from J; bases not matched to a gene: 4. From germline, CDR1 is SGHNT and CDR2 YYREEE (reference sequence). This CDR3 comprises 13 residues. CDR3 sequence: CASSLWGQSEAFF. The CDR3 DNA follows: TGTGCCAGCAGCTTATGGGGACAGTCTGAAGCTTTCTTT.

The chain couples TRBV6-5 to TRBJ2-7; 7 positions match TRBD2. After removal of 8 bases from V and 5 bases from J, the junction contained 12 bases not matched to a gene. From germline, CDR1 is MNHEY and CDR2 SVGAGI. The CDR3 loop spans 14 amino acids. The CDR3: CASGPVGGRHEQYF. The CDR3 nucleotides read TGTGCCAGCGGTCCCGTCGGCGGGAGACACGAGCAGTACTTC.